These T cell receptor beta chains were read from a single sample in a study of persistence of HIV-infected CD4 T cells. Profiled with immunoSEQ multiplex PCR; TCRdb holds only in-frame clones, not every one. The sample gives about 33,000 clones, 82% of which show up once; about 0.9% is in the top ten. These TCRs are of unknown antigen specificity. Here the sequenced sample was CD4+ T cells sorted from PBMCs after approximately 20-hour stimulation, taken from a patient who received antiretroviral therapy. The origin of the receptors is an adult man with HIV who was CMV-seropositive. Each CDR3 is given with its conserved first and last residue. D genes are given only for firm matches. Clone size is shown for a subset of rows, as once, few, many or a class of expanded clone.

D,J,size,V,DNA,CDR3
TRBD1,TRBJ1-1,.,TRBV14,TGTGCCAGCAGCCTGGAGCTCGGGACAGGGAACACTGAAGCTTTCTTT,CASSLELGTGNTEAFF
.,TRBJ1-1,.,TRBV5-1,TGCGCCAGCAGCTTCTCAGATGCGAACACTGAAGCTTTCTTT,CASSFSDANTEAFF
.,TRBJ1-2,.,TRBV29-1,TGCAGCGTTGAAGGAGAGGGCTCCTATGGCTACACCTTC,CSVEGEGSYGYTF
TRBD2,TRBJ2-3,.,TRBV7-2,TGTGCCAGCAGCTTAGCGGGGCGGGGGAGCACAGATACGCAGTATTTT,CASSLAGRGSTDTQYF
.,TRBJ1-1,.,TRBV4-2,TGTGCCAGCAGCCAATCAGAGGGGGGCGTTTTCCCTGAAGCTTTCTTT,CASSQSEGGVFPEAFF
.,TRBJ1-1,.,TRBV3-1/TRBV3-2,TGTGCCAGCAGCCAACTGGTCCAGGGTAGCACTGAAGCTTTCTTT,CASSQLVQGSTEAFF
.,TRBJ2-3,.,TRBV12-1,TGTGCCAGCAGCTTGCAGGGGCTCCCGACAGATACGCAGTATTTT,CASSLQGLPTDTQYF
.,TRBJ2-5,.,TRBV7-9,TGTGCCAGCAGTCAACCAGCTGGCATTGGGACCCAGTACTTC,CASSQPAGIGTQYF
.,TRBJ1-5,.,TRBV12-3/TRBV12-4,TGTGCCAGCAGTAAAGGAGGCCAGCCCCAGCATTTT,CASSKGGQPQHF
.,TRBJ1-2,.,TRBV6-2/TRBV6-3,TGTGCCAGCAGTGACTCCACCTCGGGTCTACTTAACTATGGCTACACCTTC,CASSDSTSGLLNYGYTF
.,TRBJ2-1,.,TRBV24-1,TGTGCCACCAGTGATGGAGTATCCTACAATGAGCAGTTCTTC,CATSDGVSYNEQFF
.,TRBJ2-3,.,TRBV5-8,TGTGCCAGCAGCTTTCTGTTCGGCCCGCATAGCACAGATACGCAGTATTTT,CASSFLFGPHSTDTQYF
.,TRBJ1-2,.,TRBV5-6,TGTGCCAGCAGCCACCAGAGGGATAACTATGGCTACACCTTC,CASSHQRDNYGYTF
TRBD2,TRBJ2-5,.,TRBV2,TGTGCCAGCAGCCAAGGACTAGCGGGGGGAGGGACCCAGTACTTC,CASSQGLAGGGTQYF
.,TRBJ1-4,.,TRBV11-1,TGTGCCAGCAGCCCGGGAACAGCTAATGAAAAACTGTTTTTT,CASSPGTANEKLFF
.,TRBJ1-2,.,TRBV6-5,TGTGCCAGCAGTTACTCCGGGCCAGGAGGAGGCTACACCTTC,CASSYSGPGGGYTF
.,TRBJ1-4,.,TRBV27,TGTGCCAGCAGTTTTAAGGGACTCCTAAATGAAAAACTGTTTTTT,CASSFKGLLNEKLFF
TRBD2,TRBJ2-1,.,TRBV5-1,TGCGCCAGCAGCTTGGCAGCGGGGGGGAGTGGTGAGCAGTTCTTC,CASSLAAGGSGEQFF
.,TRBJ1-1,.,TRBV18,TGTGCCAGCTCACTTAAGCCGGGAAACACTGAAGCTTTCTTT,CASSLKPGNTEAFF
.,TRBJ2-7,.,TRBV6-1,TGTGCCAGCCTAAAGGACAGCACCTACGAGCAGTACTTC,CASLKDSTYEQYF
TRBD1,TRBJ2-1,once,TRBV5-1,TGCGCCAGCAGCTTGGGTGTACAGGGGAAGGGCTACAATGAGCAGTTCTTC,CASSLGVQGKGYNEQFF
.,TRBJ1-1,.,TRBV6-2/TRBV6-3,TGTGCCAGCAGCGCCTGGAACACTGAAGCTTTCTTT,CASSAWNTEAFF
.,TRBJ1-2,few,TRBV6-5,TGTGCCAGCAGTTTCCAGGGCTATGGCTACACCTTC,CASSFQGYGYTF
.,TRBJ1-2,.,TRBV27,TGTGCCAGCAGTGACCCGACAGACAGAGTCAATGGCTACACCTTC,CASSDPTDRVNGYTF
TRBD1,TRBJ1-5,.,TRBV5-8,TGTGCCAGCAGCTTTGGCGACAGGGATAATCAGCCCCAGCATTTT,CASSFGDRDNQPQHF
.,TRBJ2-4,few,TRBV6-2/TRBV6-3,TGTGCCAGCAGTCAATACAGGGAAAGGGCCAAAAACATTCAGTACTTC,CASSQYRERAKNIQYF
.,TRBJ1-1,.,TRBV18,TGTGCCAGCTCACCCCACAGAGACACTGAAGCTTTCTTT,CASSPHRDTEAFF
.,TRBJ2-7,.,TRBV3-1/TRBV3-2,TGTGCCAGCAGCCAAAACGGGGGCAGGGCTAGCTCCTACGAGCAGTACTTC,CASSQNGGRASSYEQYF
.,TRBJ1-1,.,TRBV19,TGTGCCAGTAGTATAGGGCCCCGTTCGCTCATGAACACTGAAGCTTTCTTT,CASSIGPRSLMNTEAFF
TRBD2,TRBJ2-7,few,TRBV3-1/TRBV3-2,TGTGCCAGCAGCCAAGAAGGTGGACTAGCGGGGGGTTCCTACGAGCAGTACTTC,CASSQEGGLAGGSYEQYF
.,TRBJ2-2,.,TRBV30,TGTGCCTACGCTAGGAGGGGCGGGGAGCTGTTTTTT,CAYARRGGELFF
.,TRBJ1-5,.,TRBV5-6,TGTGCCAGCAGCTTGTACGAGAACAATCAGCCCCAGCATTTT,CASSLYENNQPQHF
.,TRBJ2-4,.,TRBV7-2,TGTGCCAGCAGCTTAGAGGGGCTAGCCAAAAACATTCAGTACTTC,CASSLEGLAKNIQYF
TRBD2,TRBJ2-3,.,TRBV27,TGTGCCAGCAGTTGGGGTGGGGGACTAGCTGCAGATACGCAGTATTTT,CASSWGGGLAADTQYF
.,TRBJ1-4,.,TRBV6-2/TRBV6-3,TGTGCCAGCAGCCGGGGTCGGGGTCGCGGTGAAAAACTGTTTTTT,CASSRGRGRGEKLFF
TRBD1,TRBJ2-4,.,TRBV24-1,TGTGCCCAAAACAGGGGGTATGTCAAAAACATTCAGTACTTC,CAQNRGYVKNIQYF
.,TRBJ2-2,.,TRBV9,TGTGCCAGCAGCTACCACGGGCAGTTTAACACCGGGGAGCTGTTTTTT,CASSYHGQFNTGELFF
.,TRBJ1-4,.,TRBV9,TGTGCCAGCAGCGGGTTTGCGACTCAAACTAATGAAAAACTGTTTTTT,CASSGFATQTNEKLFF
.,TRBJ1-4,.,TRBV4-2,TGTGCCAGCAGCCAAGCGGGTGCTAATGAAAAACTGTTTTTT,CASSQAGANEKLFF